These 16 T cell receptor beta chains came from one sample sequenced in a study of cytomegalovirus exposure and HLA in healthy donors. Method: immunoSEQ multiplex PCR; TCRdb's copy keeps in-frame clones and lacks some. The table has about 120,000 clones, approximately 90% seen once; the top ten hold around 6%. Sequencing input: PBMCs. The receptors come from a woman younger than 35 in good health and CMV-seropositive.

The CDR3 nucleotides are TGTGCCAGCAGGATTGGGCGGGGGGCTCAAGAGACCCAGTACTTC. It codes for CASRIGRGAQETQYF. This chain uses TRBV2 with TRBJ2-5, with 8 bases that match TRBD2. The V segment lost 6 bases and the J segment 2 bases; nucleotides outside the gene matches: 8. CDR3 length: 15 amino acids. CDR1 and CDR2 from the germline V gene are SNHLY and FYNNEI.

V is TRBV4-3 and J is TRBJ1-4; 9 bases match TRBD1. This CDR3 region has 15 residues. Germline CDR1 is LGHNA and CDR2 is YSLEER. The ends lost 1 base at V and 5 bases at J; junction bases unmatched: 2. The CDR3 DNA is TGCGCCAGCAGCCAAGGGACAGGGGAAAATGAAAAACTGTTTTTT. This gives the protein CASSQGTGENEKLFF.

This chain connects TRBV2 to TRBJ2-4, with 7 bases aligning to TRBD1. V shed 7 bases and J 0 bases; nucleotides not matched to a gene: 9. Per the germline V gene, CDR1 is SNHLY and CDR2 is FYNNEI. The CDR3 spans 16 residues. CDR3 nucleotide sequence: TGTGCCAGCACCCCCGACAGGGCTGGAGCCAAAAACATTCAGTACTTC. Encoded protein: CASTPDRAGAKNIQYF.

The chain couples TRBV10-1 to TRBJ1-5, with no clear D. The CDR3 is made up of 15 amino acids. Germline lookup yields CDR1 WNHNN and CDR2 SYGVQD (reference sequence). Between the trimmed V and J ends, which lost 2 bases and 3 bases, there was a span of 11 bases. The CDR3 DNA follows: TGCGCCAGCAGTGAGGACAAGTCCCTCAATCAGCCCCAGCATTTT. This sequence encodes CASSEDKSLNQPQHF.

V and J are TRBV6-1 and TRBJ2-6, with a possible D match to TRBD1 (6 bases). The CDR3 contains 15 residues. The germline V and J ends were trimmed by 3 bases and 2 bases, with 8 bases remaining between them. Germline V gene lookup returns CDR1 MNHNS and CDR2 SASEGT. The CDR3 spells CASSDTGTGANVLTF. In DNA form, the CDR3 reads TGTGCCAGCAGTGACACAGGGACTGGGGCCAACGTCCTGACTTTC.

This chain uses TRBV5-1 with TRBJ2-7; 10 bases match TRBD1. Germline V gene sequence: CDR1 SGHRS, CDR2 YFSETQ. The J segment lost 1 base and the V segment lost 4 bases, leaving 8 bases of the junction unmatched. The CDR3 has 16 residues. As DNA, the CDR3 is TGCGCCAGCAGCCACTTCGGGGGACAGGGGTCCTACGAGCAGTACTTC. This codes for CASSHFGGQGSYEQYF.

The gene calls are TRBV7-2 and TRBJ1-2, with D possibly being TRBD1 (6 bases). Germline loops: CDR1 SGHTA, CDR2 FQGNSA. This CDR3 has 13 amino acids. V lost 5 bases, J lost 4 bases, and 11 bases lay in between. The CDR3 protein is CASSPQGGYGYTF. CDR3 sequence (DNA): TGTGCCAGCAGCCCACAGGGTGGCTATGGCTACACCTTC.

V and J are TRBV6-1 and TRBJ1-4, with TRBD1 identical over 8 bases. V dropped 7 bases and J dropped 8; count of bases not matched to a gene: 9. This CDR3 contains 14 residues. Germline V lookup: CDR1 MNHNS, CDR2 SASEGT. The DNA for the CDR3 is TGTGCCAGCACCCGACAGGGGCATCTGGAAAAACTGTTTTTT. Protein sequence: CASTRQGHLEKLFF.

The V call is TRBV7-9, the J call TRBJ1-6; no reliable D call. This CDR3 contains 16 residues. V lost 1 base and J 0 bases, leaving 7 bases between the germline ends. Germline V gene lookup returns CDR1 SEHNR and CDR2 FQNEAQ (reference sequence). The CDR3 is CASSLGESSYNSPLHF. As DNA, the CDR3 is TGTGCCAGCAGCTTAGGGGAGAGCTCCTATAATTCACCCCTCCACTTT.

In DNA, the CDR3 is TGTGCCAGCAGTGAAGGGACAGGGGATTCCTACGAGCAGTACTTC. This translates into CASSEGTGDSYEQYF. The chain uses TRBV6-1 and TRBJ2-7; 9 bases fit TRBD1. With V trimmed by 1 base and J by 1 base, 2 bases remained unmatched. CDR3 length equals 15 residues. In germline, CDR1 is MNHNS, CDR2 SASEGT.

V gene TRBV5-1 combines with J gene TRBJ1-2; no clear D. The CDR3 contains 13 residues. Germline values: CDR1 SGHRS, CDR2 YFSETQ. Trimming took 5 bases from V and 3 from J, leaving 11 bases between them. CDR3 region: CASSFGGDYGYTF. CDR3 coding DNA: TGCGCCAGCAGTTTCGGAGGTGACTATGGCTACACCTTC.

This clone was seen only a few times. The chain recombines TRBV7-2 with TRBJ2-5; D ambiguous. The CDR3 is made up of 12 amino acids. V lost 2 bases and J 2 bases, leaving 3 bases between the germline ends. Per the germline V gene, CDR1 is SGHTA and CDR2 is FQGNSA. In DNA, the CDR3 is TGTGCCAGCAGCTTAACTCAAGAGACCCAGTACTTC. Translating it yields CASSLTQETQYF.

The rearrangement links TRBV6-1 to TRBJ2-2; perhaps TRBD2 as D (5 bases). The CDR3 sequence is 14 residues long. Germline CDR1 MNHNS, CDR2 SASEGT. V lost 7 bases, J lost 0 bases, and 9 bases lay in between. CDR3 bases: TGTGCCAGCATCCGGGGTTCGAACACCGGGGAGCTGTTTTTT. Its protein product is CASIRGSNTGELFF.

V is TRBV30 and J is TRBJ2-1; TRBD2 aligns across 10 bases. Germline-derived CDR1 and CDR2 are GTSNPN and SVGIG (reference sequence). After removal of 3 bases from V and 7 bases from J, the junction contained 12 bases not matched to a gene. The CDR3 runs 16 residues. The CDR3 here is CAWSILTSGIMNEQFF. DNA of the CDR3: TGTGCCTGGAGCATCCTTACTAGCGGGATTATGAATGAGCAGTTCTTC.

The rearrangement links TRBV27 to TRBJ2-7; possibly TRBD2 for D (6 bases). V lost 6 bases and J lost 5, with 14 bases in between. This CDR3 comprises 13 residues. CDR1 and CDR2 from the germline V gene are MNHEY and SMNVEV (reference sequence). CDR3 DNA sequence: TGTGCCAGCAGCGGGGGTCATGGCGACGAGCAGTACTTC. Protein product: CASSGGHGDEQYF.

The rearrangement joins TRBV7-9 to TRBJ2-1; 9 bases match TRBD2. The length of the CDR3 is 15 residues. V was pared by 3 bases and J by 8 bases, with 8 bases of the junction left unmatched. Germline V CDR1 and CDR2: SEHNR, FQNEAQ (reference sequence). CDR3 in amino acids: CASSFSLAGSYEQFF. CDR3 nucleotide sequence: TGTGCCAGCAGCTTTTCACTAGCGGGTAGCTATGAGCAGTTCTTC.